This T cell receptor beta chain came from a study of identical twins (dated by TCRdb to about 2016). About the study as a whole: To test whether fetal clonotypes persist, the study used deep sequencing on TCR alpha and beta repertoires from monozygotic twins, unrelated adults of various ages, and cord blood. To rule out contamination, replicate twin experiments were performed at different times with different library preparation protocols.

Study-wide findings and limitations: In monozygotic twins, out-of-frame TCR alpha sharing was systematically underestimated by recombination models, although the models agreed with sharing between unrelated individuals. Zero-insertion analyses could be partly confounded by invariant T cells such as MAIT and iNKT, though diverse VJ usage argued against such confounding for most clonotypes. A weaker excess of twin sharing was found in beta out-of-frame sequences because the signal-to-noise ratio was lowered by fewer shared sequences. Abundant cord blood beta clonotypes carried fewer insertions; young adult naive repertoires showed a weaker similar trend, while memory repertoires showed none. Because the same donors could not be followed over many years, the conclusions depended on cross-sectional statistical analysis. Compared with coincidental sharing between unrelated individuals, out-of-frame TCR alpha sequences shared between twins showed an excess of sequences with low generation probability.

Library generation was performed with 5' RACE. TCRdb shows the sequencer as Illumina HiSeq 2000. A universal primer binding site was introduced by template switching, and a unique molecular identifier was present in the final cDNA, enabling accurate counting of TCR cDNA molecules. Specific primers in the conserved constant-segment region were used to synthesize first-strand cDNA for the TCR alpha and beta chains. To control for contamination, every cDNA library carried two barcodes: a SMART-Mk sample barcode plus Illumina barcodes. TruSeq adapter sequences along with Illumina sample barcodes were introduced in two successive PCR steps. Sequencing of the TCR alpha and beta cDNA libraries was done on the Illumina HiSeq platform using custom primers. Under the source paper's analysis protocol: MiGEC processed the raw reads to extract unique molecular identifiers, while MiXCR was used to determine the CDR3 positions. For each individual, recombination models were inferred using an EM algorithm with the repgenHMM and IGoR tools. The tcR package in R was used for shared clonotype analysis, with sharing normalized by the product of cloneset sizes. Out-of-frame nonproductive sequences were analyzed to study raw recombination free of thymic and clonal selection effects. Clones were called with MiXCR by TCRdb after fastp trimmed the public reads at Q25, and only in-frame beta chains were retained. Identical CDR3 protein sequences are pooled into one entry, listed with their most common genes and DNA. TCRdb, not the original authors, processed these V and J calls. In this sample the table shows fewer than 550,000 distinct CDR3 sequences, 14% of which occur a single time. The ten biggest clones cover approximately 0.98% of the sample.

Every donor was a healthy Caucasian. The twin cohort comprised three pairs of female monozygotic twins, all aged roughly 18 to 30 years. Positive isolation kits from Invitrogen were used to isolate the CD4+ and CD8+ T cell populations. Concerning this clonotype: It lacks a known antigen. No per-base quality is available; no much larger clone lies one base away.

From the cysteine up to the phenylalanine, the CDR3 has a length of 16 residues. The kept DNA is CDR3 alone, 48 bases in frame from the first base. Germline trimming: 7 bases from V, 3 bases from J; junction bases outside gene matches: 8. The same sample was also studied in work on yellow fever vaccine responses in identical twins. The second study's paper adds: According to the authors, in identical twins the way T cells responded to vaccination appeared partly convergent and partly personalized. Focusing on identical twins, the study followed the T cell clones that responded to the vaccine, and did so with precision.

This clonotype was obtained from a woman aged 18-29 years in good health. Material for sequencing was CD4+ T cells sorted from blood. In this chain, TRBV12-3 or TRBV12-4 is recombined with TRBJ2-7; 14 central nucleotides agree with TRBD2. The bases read TGTGCCAGCACCCTTCAGACTAGCGGGAGGGGCTACGAGCAGTACTTC. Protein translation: CASTLQTSGRGYEQYF.